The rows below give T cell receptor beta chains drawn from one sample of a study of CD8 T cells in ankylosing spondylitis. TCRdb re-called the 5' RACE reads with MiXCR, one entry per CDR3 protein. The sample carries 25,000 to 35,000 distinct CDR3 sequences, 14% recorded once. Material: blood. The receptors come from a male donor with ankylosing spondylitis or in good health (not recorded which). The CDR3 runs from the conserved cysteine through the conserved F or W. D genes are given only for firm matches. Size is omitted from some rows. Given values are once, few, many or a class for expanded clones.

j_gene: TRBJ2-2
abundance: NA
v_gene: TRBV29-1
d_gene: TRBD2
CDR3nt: TGCAGCGTTGCCAGCGGGAAGGGCACCGGGGAGCTGTTTTTT
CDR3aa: CSVASGKGTGELFF

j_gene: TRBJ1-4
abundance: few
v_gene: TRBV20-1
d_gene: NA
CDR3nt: TGCAGTGCCCCTCCCCAGGGATCAACTAATGAAAAACTGTTTTTT
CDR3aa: CSAPPQGSTNEKLFF

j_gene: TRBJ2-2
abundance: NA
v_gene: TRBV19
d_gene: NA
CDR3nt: TGTGCCAGTACTCATCGGGGCACCGGGGAGCTGTTTTTT
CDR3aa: CASTHRGTGELFF

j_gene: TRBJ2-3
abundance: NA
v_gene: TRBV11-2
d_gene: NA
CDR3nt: TGTGCCAGCAGCTTAGCCCGCAAATGGGATACGCAGTATTTT
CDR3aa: CASSLARKWDTQYF

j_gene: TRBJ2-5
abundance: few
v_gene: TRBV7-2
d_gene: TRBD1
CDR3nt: TGTGCCAGCAGCATGGGACAGGGTAGCCAAGAGACCCAGTACTTC
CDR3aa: CASSMGQGSQETQYF

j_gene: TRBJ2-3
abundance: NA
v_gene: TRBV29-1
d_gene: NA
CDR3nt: TGCAGCGTTGTGGGGGGCACGTATAAGGGGGCAGATACGCAGTATTTT
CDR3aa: CSVVGGTYKGADTQYF

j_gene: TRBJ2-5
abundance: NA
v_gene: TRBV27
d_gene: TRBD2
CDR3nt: TGTGCCAGCAGCCTGAGGGCTAGCGGGGGTCGAACCCCAACAGAGACCCAGTACTTC
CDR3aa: CASSLRASGGRTPTETQYF

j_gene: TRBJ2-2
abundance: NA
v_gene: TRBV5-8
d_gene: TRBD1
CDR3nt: TGTGCCAGCAGTCCCGACAGGGGCCCCGGGGAGCTGTTTTTT
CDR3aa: CASSPDRGPGELFF

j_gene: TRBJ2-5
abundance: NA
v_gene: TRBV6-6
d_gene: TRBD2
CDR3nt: TGTGCCAGCAAACTAGCGGGGGCCGGGGGCGAGACCCAGTACTTC
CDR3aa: CASKLAGAGGETQYF

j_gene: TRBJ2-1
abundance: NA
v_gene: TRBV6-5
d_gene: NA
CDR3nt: TGTGCCAGCAGTAAAAGGGGATCCGCATATGTCAATGAGCAGTTCTTC
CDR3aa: CASSKRGSAYVNEQFF

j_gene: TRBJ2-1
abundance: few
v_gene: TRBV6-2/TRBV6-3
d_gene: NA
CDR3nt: TGTGCCAGCAGTAGAAACAATGAGCAGTTCTTC
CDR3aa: CASSRNNEQFF

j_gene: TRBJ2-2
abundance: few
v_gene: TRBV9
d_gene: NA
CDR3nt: TGTGCCAGCAGCGTAGAGCAGGGGGGCACCGGGGAGCTGTTTTTT
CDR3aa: CASSVEQGGTGELFF

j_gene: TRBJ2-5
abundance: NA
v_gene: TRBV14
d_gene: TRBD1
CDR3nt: TGTGCCAGCAGCCAGCGCGGACAGGAGGAGACCCAGTACTTC
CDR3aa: CASSQRGQEETQYF

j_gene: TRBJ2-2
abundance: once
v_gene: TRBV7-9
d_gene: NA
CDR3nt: TGTGCCCCGGGGGCGAACACCGGGGAGCTGTTTTTT
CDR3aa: CAPGANTGELFF

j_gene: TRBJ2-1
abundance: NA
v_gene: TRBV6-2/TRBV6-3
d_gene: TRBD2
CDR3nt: TGTGCCAGCAGTATACTAGCGGGAGAATTTAGTGAGCAGTTCTTC
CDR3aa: CASSILAGEFSEQFF

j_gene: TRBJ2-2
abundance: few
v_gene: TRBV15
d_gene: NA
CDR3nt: TGTGCCACCAGCAGAGATACGGCGAACACCGGGGAGCTGTTTTTT
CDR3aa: CATSRDTANTGELFF

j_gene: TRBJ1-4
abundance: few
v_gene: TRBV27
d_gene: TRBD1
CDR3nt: TGTGCCAGCAGTCAAGACAGGGTAAATGAAAAACTGTTTTTT
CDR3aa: CASSQDRVNEKLFF

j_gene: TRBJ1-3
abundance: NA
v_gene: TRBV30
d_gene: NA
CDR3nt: TGTGCCTGGGAGACCTCTGGAAACACCATATATTTT
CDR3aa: CAWETSGNTIYF

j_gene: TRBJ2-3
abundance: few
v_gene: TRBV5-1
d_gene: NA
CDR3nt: TGCGCCAGTGGGGGGCTCGGTGCGGATACGCAGTATTTT
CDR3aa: CASGGLGADTQYF

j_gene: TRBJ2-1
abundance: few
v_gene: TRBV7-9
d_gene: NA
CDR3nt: TGTGCCAGCAGCTTATCCGGGAGTGGCAATGAGCAGTTCTTC
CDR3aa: CASSLSGSGNEQFF

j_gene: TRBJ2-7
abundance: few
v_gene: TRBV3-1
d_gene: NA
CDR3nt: TGTGCCAGCAGCCAAGGGCAGGATCCCTCCTACGAGCAGTACTTC
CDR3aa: CASSQGQDPSYEQYF

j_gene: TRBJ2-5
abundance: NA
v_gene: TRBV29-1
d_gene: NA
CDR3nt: TGCAGCGTTGAAGGCAAACGGACTCCCGGGGAGACCCAGTACTTC
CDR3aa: CSVEGKRTPGETQYF

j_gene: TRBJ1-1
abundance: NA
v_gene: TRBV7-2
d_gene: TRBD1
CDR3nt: TGTGCCAGCAGCTTAGTAGTTACACAGGGGAGGCCTTTCTTT
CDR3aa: CASSLVVTQGRPFF

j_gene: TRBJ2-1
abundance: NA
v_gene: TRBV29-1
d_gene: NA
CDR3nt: TGCAGCGTCGAGGGGGTCGCGGCGGGCTTGCTAGCGGATTACAATGAGCAGTTCTTC
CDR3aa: CSVEGVAAGLLADYNEQFF

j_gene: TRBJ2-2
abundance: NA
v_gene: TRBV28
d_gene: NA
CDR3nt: TGTGCCAGCAGTTTAGGTTGGGGTCGCACCGGGGAGCTGTTTTTT
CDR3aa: CASSLGWGRTGELFF

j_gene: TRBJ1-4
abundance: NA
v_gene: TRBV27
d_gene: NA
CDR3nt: TGTGCCAGCAGTTGGATCGGGGAAAAACTGTTTTTT
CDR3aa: CASSWIGEKLFF

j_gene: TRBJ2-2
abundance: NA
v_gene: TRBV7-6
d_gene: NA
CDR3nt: TGTGCCAGCAGCTTCCCGGCAGGCAGGGAGCTGTTTTTT
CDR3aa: CASSFPAGRELFF

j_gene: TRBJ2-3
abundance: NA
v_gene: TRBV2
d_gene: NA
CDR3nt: TGTGCCAGCAGTGACGATGGCCCAGATACGCAGTATTTT
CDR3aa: CASSDDGPDTQYF

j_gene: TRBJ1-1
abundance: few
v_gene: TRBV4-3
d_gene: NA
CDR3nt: TGCGCCAGCAGCCAAGGGAAGAACACTGAAGCTTTCTTT
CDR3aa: CASSQGKNTEAFF

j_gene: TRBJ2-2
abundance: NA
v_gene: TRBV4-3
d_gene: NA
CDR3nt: TGCGCCAGCAGCCAAGATCCCGGGACATACACCGGGGAGCTGTTTTTT
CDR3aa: CASSQDPGTYTGELFF

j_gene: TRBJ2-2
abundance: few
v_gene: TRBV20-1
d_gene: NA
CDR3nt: TGCAGTGCTACGAGGCCCTCCGGGGAGCTGTTTTTT
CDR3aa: CSATRPSGELFF

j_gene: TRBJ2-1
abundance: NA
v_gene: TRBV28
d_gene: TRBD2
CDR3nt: TGTGCCAGCAGCCGAAGACTAGCTGGGGCCTACAATGAGCAGTTCTTC
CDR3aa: CASSRRLAGAYNEQFF

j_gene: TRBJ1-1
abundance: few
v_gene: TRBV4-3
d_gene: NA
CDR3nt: TGCGCCAGCAGCCCTCGATCCACCGGTTGGGGGGAGACTGAAGCTTTCTTT
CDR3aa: CASSPRSTGWGETEAFF

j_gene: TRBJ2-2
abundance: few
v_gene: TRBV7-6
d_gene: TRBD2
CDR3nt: TGTGCCAGCAGCTTGGGCGCGGGGGGGAACACCGGGGAGCTGTTTTTT
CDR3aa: CASSLGAGGNTGELFF

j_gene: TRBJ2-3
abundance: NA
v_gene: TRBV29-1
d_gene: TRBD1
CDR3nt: TGCAGCGTTGATGCGGGACAGGGTTCTAATACGCAGTATTTT
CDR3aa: CSVDAGQGSNTQYF

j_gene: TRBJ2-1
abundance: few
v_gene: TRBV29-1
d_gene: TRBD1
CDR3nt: TGCAGCGTGGGCCCTACAGGGGCCAATGAGCAGTTCTTC
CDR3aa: CSVGPTGANEQFF

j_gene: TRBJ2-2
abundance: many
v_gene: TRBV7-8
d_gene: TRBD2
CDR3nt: TGTGCCAGCAGCCGGACTAGTGTCACCGGGGAGCTGTTTTTT
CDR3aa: CASSRTSVTGELFF

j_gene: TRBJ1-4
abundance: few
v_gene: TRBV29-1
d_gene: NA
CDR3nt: TGCAGCGTTTCGAAGGGACTCAATGAAAAACTGTTTTTT
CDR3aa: CSVSKGLNEKLFF

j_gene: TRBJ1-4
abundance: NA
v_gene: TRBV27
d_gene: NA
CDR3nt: TGTGCCAGCAGTAAGGACAGATCTAATGAAAAACTGTTTTTT
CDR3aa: CASSKDRSNEKLFF

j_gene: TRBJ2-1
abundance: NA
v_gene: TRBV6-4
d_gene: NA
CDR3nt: TGTGCCAGCCCAGCCTCGGGCGGAAAGTACAATGAGCAGTTCTTC
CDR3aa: CASPASGGKYNEQFF

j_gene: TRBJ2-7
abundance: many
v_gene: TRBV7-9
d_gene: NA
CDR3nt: TGTGCCAGCAGCCCCAGACAGAGCTCCTACGAGCAGTACTTC
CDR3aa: CASSPRQSSYEQYF

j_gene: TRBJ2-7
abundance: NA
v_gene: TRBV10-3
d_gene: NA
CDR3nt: TGTGCCATCAGTGGGACAGTTTATGGTGAGCAGTACTTC
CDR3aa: CAISGTVYGEQYF

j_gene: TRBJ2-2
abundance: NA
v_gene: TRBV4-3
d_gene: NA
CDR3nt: TGCGCCAGCAGCTCAAGTACAGCGAACACCGGGGAGCTGTTTTTT
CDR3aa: CASSSSTANTGELFF

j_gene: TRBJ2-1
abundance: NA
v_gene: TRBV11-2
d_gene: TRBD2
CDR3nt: TGTGCCAGCAGCGTAATACTAGCGGGAGTAGCGGATGAGCAGTTCTTC
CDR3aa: CASSVILAGVADEQFF

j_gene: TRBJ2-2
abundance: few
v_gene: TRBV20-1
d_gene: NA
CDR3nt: TGCAGTGCTAGATATCCCACCGGGGAGCTGTTTTTT
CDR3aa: CSARYPTGELFF

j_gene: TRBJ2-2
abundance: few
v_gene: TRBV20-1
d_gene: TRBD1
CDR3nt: TGCAGTGCCCAAACAGGGGTGGAAAAAGGGGAGCTGTTTTTT
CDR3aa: CSAQTGVEKGELFF

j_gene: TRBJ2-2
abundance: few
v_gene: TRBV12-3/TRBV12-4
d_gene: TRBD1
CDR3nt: TGTGCCAGCAGTTTAACGCAGGGGGCCGGGGAGCTGTTTTTT
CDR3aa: CASSLTQGAGELFF

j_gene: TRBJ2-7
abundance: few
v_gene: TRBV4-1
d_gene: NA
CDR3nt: TGCGCCAGCAGCCAAGTCGACGGATACGAGCAGTACTTC
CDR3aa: CASSQVDGYEQYF

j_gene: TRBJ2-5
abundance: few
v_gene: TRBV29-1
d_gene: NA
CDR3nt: TGCAGCGTGGGGACACAGGTACAAGAGACCCAGTACTTC
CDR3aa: CSVGTQVQETQYF

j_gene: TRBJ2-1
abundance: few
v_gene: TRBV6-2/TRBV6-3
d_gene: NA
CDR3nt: TGTGCCAGCAGTTACTACGGAGGCCGGGGTGAGCAGTTCTTC
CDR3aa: CASSYYGGRGEQFF

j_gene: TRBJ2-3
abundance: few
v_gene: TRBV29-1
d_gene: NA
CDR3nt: TGCAGCGTTGTAGACTCTACAGATACGCAGTATTTT
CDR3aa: CSVVDSTDTQYF

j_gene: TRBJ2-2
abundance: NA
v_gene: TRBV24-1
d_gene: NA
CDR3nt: TGTGCCACCGGGCGGGGCCCGAACACCGGGGAGCTGTTTTTT
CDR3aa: CATGRGPNTGELFF

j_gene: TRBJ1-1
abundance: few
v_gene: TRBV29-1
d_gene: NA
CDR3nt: TGCAGCCCGAGGGAAGGGCTGAACACTGAAGCTTTCTTT
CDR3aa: CSPREGLNTEAFF

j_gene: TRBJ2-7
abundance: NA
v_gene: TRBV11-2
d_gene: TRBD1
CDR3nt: TGTGCCAGCAGCTCGGACAGGGGAACCTACGAGCAGTACTTC
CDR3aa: CASSSDRGTYEQYF

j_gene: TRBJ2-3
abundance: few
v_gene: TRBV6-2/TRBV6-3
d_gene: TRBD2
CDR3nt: TGTGCCAGCAGGGACCCGGCGGGAGCTGTGCAGGATACGCAGTATTTT
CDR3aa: CASRDPAGAVQDTQYF

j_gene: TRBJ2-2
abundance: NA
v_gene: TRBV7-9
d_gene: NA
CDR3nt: TGTGCCAGCAGCCCTTATCCCATGGAGGGCACCGGGGAGCTGTTTTTT
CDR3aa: CASSPYPMEGTGELFF

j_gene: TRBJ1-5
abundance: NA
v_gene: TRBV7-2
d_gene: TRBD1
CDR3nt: TGTGCCAGCAGCGAAGGACAGGGCCTGAGACCCCAGCATTTT
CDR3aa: CASSEGQGLRPQHF